The clone carrying this T cell receptor beta chain has more than one count but fewer than ten. A multiplex PCR was run with 60 Vbeta primers and 13 Jbeta primers. The protocol was immunoSEQ multiplex PCR, while the TCRdb copy is restricted to in-frame clones and leaves out a portion. This sample has about 140,000 clones, with around four fifths found just once. CDR1 and CDR2 from the germline V gene are SGHRS and YFSETQ. The CDR3 is 14 residues long. V dropped 2 bases and J dropped 11; count of bases not matched to a gene: 8. This sample was taken from a study of cytomegalovirus exposure and HLA in healthy donors.

The TCR originated in a woman aged 40 to 49 in good health and CMV-seronegative. Specimen: PBMCs. The genes are TRBV5-1 and TRBJ2-7; 12 bases are a match to TRBD2. CDR3: CASSLAGLAGQEYF. In DNA, the CDR3 is TGCGCCAGCAGCTTAGCGGGACTAGCGGGTCAAGAGTACTTC.